The 2 T cell receptor beta chains in this list originate from one sample, sequenced in a study of control samples from healthy donors and cancer patients (dated by TCRdb to about 2020). Library creation used the immunoSEQ multiplex PCR assay. The immuneACCESS repertoire file appears here via TCRdb, limited to in-frame rearrangements. These files lack a portion of the clones; in checked studies, under half of the deficit traces to unresolved V genes, and the cause of the others is not known. The sample table records more than 50,000 clones; 75% to 85% of these occur just once. 4.5% to 7% of the sample goes to the ten largest clones. The sequencing input was blood. These receptors were collected from a man aged 35 to 55 in good health.

The V call is TRBV10-3, the J call TRBJ2-3; D gene uncertain. This CDR3 spans 17 amino acids. Germline V gives CDR1 ENHRY, CDR2 SYGVKD. Deletions cut 0 bases from V and 0 bases from J, with 13 bases between. CDR3 residues: CAISESPQAISTDTQYF. As DNA, the CDR3 is TGTGCCATCAGTGAGTCACCCCAGGCAATCAGCACAGATACGCAGTATTTT.

The rearrangement links TRBV2 to TRBJ1-6; 7 bases fit TRBD1. Trimming took 6 bases from V and 0 from J; bases not matched to a gene: 5. Germline CDR1 reads SNHLY; CDR2 reads FYNNEI. The CDR3 is 16 residues long. In DNA, the CDR3 is TGTGCCAGCAGGATGGACAGGAGCTCCTATAATTCACCCCTCCACTTT. Its translation: CASRMDRSSYNSPLHF.